This T cell receptor (beta chain) was sequenced for a study of CD8+ T cells in alopecia areata. Notes on this clone: The antigen remains undetermined.

Broader study findings: Sequences from scalp samples also cover resident alphabeta T cells of normal skin.

In each case, RNA was isolated and then reverse transcribed into cDNA as the sequencing template. Sequencing used immunoSEQ multiplex PCR; TCRdb keeps in-frame clones, though not all of them. The data contain around 120,000 clones, more than 45% of them singletons. Stated treatment: oral pan-JAK inhibitor, 5-10 mg twice daily. Both CD4+ and CD8+ T cells were separated by sorting PBMCs. This material consisted of CD4+ T cells sorted from blood, taken at week 4, from a patient treated with tofacitinib. The receptor was isolated from a human donor with alopecia areata.

In DNA form, the CDR3 reads TGTGCCAGCAGTGACCCCGGGACAGCCTCCTACGAGCAGTACTTC. Translation gives CASSDPGTASYEQYF. This chain uses TRBV6-1 with TRBJ2-7; 7 nucleotides agree with TRBD1. CDR1 is MNHNS, CDR2 SASEGT, per germline. The CDR3 has 15 amino acids. J gave up 0 bases and V 3 bases, and 5 bases lay outside the gene matches.